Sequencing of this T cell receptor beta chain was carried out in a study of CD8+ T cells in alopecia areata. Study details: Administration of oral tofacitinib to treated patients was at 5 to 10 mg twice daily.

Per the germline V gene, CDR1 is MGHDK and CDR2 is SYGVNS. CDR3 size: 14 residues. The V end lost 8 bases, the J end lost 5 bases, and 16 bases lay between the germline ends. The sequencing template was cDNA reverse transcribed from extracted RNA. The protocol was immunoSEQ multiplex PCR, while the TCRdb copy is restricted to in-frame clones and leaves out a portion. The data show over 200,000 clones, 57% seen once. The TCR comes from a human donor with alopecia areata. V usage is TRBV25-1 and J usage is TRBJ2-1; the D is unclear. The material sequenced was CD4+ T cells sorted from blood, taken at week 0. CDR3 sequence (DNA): TGTGCCAGCCCCCTGCCTCCCACGGACAATGAGCAGTTCTTC. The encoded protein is CASPLPPTDNEQFF.